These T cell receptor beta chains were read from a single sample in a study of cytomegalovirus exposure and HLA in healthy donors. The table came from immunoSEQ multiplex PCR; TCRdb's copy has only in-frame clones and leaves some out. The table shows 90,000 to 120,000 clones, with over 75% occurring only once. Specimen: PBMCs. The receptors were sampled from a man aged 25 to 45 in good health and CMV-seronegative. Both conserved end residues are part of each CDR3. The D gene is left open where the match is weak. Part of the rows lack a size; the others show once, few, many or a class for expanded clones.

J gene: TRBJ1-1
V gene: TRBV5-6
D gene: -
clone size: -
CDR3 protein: CASSRGNTEAFF
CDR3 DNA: TGTGCCAGCAGCCGGGGGAACACTGAAGCTTTCTTT

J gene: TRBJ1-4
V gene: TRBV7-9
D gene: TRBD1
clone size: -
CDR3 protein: CASTHGQGEEKLFF
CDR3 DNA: TGTGCCAGCACACACGGACAGGGTGAAGAAAAACTGTTTTTT

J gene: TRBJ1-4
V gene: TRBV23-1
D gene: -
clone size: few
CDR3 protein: CASSQHRWGNEKLFF
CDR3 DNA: TGCGCCAGCAGTCAACACAGGTGGGGTAATGAAAAACTGTTTTTT

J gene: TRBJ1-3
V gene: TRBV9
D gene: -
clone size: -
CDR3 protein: CASSAGAGNTIYF
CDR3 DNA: TGTGCCAGCAGCGCAGGGGCCGGAAACACCATATATTTT

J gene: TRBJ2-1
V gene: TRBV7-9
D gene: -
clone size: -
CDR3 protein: CASSPSNEQFF
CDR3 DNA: TGTGCCAGCAGCCCGTCTAATGAGCAGTTCTTC

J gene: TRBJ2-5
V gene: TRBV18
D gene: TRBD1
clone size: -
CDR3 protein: CASSPQSTGGGETQYF
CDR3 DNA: TGTGCCAGCTCACCCCAATCGACAGGGGGCGGCGAGACCCAGTACTTC

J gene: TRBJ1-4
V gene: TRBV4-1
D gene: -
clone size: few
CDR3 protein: CASSQDMEVNEKLFF
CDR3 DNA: TGCGCCAGCAGCCAAGATATGGAGGTTAATGAAAAACTGTTTTTT

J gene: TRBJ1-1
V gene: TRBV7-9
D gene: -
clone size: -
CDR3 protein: CASSLLGRLNTEAFF
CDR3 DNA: TGTGCCAGCAGCTTATTGGGCAGATTGAACACTGAAGCTTTCTTT

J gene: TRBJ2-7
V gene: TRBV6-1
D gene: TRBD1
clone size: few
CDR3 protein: CASSVRTGDYEQYF
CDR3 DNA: TGTGCCAGCAGTGTGAGGACAGGAGACTACGAGCAGTACTTC

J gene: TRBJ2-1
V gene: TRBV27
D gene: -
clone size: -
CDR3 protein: CASRAGTSSYNEQFF
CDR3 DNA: TGTGCCAGCAGAGCCGGGACAAGCTCCTACAATGAGCAGTTCTTC

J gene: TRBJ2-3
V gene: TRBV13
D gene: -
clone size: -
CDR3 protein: CASSLGRVDTQYF
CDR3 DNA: TGTGCCAGCAGCTTAGGCCGGGTAGATACGCAGTATTTT

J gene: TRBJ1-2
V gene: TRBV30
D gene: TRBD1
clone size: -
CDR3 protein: CAYSDREGGYTF
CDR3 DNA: TGTGCCTACTCGGACAGGGAAGGCGGCTACACCTTC

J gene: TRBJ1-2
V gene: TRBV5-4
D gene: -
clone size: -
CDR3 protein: CATTWGANYGYTF
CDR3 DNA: TGTGCCACCACTTGGGGGGCTAACTATGGCTACACCTTC

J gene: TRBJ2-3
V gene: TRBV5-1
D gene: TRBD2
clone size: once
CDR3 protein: CASSLSGSAGDTQYF
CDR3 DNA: TGCGCCAGCAGCTTGAGCGGGAGCGCAGGAGATACGCAGTATTTT

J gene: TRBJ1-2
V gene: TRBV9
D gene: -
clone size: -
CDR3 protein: CASSLSLRADYGYTF
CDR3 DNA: TGTGCCAGCAGCTTATCTCTGAGGGCAGACTATGGCTACACCTTC

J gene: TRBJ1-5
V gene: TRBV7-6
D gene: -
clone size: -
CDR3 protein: CVSSLGQQTPQHF
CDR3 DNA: TGTGTCAGCAGCTTAGGACAGCAGACTCCCCAGCATTTT

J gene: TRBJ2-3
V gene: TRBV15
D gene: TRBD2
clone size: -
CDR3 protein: CATSDRDYRRDTQYF
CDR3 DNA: TGTGCCACCAGCGACCGGGACTATCGCCGGGATACGCAGTATTTT

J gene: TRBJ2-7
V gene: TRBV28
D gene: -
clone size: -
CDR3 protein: CASSVLYEQYF
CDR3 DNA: TGTGCCAGCAGCGTCCTCTACGAGCAGTACTTC

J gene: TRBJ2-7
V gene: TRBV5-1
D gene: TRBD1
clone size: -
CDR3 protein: CASSLVPGGSYEQYF
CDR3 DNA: TGCGCCAGCAGCTTGGTGCCAGGGGGTTCCTACGAGCAGTACTTC

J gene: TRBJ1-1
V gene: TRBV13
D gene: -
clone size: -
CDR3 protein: CASSLGTAEAFF
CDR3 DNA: TGTGCCAGCAGCTTAGGGACAGCTGAAGCTTTCTTT

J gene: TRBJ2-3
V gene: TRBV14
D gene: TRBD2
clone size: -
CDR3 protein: CASRQLAYSTDTQYF
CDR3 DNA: TGTGCCAGCAGACAACTAGCGTATAGCACAGATACGCAGTATTTT

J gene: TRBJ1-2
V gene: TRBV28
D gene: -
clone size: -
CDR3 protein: CASLRANYGYTF
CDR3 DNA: TGTGCCTCCTTGAGAGCTAACTATGGCTACACCTTC

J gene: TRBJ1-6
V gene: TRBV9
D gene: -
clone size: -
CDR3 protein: CASSVGRVSPLHF
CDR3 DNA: TGTGCCAGCAGCGTAGGACGGGTTTCACCCCTCCACTTT

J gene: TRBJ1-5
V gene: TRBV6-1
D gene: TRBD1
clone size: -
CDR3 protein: CASSAGTGGGQPQHF
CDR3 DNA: TGTGCCAGCAGTGCAGGGACAGGAGGAGGGCAGCCCCAGCATTTT

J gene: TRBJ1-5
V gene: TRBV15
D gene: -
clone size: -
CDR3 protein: CATSRGAGQPQHF
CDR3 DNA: TGTGCCACCAGCAGAGGCGCGGGACAGCCCCAGCATTTT

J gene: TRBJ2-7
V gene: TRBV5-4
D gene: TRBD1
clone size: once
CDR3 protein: CASSHKTGQGSYEQYF
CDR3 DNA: TGTGCCAGCAGCCATAAAACCGGACAGGGCTCCTACGAGCAGTACTTC

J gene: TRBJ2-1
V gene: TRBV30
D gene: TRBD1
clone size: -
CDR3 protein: CAWWTGPSNEQFF
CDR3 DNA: TGTGCCTGGTGGACAGGGCCCTCCAATGAGCAGTTCTTC

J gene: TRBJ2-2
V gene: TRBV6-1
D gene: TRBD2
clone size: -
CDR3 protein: CASSESLAGSGELFF
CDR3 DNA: TGTGCCAGCAGTGAAAGTCTAGCGGGATCCGGGGAGCTGTTTTTT

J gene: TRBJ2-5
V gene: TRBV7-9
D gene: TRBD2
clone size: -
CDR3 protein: CASSLTSGRQETQYF
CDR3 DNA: TGTGCCAGCAGCCTGACTAGCGGGAGGCAAGAGACCCAGTACTTC

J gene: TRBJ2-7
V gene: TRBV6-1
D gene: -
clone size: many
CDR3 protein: CASSEGDGQTYEQYF
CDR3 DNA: TGTGCCAGCAGTGAAGGGGATGGACAGACCTACGAGCAGTACTTC

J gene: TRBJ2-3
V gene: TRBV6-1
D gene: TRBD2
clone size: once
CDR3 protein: CASGKAGSGADTQYF
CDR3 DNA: TGTGCCAGCGGGAAAGCGGGGTCTGGCGCAGATACGCAGTATTTT

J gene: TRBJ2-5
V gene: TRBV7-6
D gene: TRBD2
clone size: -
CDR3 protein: CASSLGAIAGGGETQYF
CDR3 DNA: TGTGCCAGCAGCTTAGGGGCCATAGCGGGGGGTGGGGAGACCCAGTACTTC

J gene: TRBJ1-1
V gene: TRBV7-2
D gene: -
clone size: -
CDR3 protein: CASSRAGGGGTEAFF
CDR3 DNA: TGTGCCAGCAGCCGGGCTGGGGGGGGTGGCACTGAAGCTTTCTTT

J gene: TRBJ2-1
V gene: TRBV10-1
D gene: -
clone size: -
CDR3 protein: CASTEGNLAEQFF
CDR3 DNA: TGCGCCAGCACGGAAGGAAATCTAGCGGAGCAGTTCTTC

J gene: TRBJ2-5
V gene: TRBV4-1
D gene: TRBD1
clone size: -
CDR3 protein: CASSHPSKGDRVRETQYF
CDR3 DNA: TGCGCCAGCAGCCATCCTAGCAAAGGGGACAGGGTCAGGGAGACCCAGTACTTC

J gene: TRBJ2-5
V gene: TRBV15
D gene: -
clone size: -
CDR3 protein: CATSRDSGRRETQYF
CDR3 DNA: TGTGCCACCAGCAGAGATAGTGGGCGTAGGGAGACCCAGTACTTC

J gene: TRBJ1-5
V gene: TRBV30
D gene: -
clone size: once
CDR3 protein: CAWSPPGFGQPQHF
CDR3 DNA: TGTGCCTGGAGTCCCCCCGGGTTCGGTCAGCCCCAGCATTTT

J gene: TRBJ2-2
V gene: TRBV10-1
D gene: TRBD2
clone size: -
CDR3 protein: CASRPPRLAENTGELFF
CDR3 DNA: TGCGCCAGCAGGCCACCGAGGCTAGCGGAGAACACCGGGGAGCTGTTTTTT

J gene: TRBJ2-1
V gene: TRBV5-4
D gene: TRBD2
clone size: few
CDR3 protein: CASSPIPASGRVAYNEQFF
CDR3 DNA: TGTGCCAGCAGCCCCATCCCGGCTAGCGGGAGGGTGGCCTACAATGAGCAGTTCTTC

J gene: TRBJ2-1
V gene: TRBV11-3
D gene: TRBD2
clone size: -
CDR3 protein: CASSLGAGGTNEQFF
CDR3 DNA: TGTGCCAGCAGCTTAGGAGCGGGGGGAACGAATGAGCAGTTCTTC

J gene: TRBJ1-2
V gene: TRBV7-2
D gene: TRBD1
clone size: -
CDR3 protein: CASSLIVGTGVEYGYTF
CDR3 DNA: TGTGCCAGCAGCTTAATAGTCGGGACAGGGGTAGAGTATGGCTACACCTTC

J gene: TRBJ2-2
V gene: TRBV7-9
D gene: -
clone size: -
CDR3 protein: CASSHSTGELFF
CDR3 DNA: TGTGCCAGCAGCCATTCAACCGGGGAGCTGTTTTTT

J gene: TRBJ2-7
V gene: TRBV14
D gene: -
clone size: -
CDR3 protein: CASSLGQRHYEQYF
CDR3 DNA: TGTGCCAGTTCCTTAGGACAGCGCCATTACGAGCAGTACTTC

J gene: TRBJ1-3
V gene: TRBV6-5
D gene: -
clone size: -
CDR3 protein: CASSYSTGGNTIYF
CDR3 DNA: TGTGCCAGCAGTTACTCGACAGGCGGAAACACCATATATTTT

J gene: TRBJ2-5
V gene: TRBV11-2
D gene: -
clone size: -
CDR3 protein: CASSLDAEETQYF
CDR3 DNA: TGTGCCAGCAGCTTAGACGCGGAAGAGACCCAGTACTTC

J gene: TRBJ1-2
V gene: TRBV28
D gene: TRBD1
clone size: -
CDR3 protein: CASNPDRDGYTF
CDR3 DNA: TGTGCCAGCAACCCGGACAGGGATGGCTACACCTTC

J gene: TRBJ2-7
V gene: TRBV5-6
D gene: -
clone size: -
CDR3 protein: CASSLGAGYEQYF
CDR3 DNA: TGTGCCAGCAGCTTGGGGGCGGGGTACGAGCAGTACTTC

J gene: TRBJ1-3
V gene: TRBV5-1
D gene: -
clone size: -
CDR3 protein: CASSSSGISGNTIYF
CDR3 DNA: TGCGCCAGCAGCTCCTCGGGAATCTCTGGAAACACCATATATTTT